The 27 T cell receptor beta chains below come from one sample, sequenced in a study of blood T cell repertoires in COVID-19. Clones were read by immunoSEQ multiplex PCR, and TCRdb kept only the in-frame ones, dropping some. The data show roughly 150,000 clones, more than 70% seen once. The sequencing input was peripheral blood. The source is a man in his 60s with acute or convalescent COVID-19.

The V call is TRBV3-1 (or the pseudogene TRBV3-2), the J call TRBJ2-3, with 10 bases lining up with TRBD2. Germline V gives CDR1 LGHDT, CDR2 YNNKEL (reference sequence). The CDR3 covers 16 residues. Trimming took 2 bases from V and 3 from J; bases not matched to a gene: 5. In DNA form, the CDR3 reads TGTGCCAGCAGCCAAAGAAGTAGCGGGGGGACAGATACGCAGTATTTT. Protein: CASSQRSSGGTDTQYF.

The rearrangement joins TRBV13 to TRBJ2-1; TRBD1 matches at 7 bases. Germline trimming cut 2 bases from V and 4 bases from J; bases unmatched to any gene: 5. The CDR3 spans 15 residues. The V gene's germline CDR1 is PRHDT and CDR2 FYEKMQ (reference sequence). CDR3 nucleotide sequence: TGTGCCAGCAGCTTATTAGGGGGCCAATACAATGAGCAGTTCTTC. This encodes CASSLLGGQYNEQFF. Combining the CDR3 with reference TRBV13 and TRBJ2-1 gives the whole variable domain AAGVIQSPRHLIKEKRETATLKCYPIPRHDTVYWYQQGPGQDPQFLISFYEKMQSDKGSIPDRFSAQQFSDYHSELNMSSLELGDSALYFCASSLLGGQYNEQFFGPGTRLTVL.

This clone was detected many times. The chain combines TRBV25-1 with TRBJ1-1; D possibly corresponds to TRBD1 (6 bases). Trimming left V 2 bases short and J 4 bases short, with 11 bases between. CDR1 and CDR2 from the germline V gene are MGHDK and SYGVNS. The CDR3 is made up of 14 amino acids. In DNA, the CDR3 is TGTGCCAGCAGTGAAAGGGGGAGGGCCACTGAAGCTTTCTTT. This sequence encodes CASSERGRATEAFF.

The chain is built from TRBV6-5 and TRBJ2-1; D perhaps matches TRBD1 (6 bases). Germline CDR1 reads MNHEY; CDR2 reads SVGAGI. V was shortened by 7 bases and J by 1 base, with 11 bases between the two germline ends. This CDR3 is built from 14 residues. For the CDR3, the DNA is TGTGCCAGCACCATGGACAGTTCCTACAATGAGCAGTTCTTC. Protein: CASTMDSSYNEQFF.

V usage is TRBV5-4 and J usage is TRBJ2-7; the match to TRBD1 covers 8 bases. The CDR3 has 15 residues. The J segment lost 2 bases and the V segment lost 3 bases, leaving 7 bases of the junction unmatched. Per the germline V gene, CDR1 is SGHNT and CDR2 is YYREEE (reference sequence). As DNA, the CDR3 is TGTGCCAGCAGCTCCTCCGGGACAGGAACCTACGAGCAGTACTTC. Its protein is CASSSSGTGTYEQYF.

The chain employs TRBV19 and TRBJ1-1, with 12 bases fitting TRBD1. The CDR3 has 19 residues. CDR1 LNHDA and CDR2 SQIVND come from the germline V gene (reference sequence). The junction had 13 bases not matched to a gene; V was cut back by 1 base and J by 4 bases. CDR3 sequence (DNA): TGTGCCAGTAGTATAGCTCTCCCCGGGACAGGGGGCGGAAGCACTGAAGCTTTCTTT. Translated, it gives CASSIALPGTGGGSTEAFF.

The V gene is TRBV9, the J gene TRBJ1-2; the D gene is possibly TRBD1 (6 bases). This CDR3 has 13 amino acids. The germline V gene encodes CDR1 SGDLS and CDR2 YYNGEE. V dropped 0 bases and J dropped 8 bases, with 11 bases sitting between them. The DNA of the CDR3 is TGTGCCAGCAGCGTAGATGACAGGCACGGCTACACCTTC. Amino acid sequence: CASSVDDRHGYTF.

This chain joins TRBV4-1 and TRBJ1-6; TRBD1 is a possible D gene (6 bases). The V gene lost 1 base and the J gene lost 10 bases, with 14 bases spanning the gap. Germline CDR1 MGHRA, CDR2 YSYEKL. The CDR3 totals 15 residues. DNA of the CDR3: TGCGCCAGCAGCCAAGCGGGGAACAGGGCCTCACCCCTCCACTTT. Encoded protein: CASSQAGNRASPLHF.

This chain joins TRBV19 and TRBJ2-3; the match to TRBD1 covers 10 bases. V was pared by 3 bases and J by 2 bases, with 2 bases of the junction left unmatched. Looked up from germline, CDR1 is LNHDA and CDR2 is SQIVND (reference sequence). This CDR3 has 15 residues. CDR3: CASSMGQGNTDTQYF. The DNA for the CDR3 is TGTGCCAGTAGTATGGGACAGGGGAACACAGATACGCAGTATTTT.

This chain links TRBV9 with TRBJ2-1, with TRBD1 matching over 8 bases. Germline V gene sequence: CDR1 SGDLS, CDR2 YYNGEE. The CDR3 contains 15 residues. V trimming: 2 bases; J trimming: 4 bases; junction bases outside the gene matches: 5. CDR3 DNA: TGTGCCAGCAGCGTCCGGGACAGGCAGTACAATGAGCAGTTCTTC. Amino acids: CASSVRDRQYNEQFF.

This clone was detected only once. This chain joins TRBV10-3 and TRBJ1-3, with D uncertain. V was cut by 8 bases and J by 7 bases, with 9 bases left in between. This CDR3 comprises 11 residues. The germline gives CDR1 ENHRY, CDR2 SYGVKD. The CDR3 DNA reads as TGTGCCATCCGCCCCGGGAACACCATATATTTT. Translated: CAIRPGNTIYF.

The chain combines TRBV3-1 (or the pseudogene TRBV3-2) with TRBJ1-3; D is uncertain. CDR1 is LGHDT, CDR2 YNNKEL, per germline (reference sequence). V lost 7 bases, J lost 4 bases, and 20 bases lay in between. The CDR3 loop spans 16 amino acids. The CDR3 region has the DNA TGTGCCAGCACCCGCGGACCGGATGCGGGAGGAAACACCATATATTTT. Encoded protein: CASTRGPDAGGNTIYF.

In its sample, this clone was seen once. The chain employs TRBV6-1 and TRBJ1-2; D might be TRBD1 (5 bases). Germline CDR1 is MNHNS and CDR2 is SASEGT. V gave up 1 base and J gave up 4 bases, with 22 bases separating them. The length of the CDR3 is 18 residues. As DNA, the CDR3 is TGTGCCAGCAGTGAAGAAGTAAGGACTCGAAGGGGACTCTATGGCTACACCTTC. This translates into CASSEEVRTRRGLYGYTF.

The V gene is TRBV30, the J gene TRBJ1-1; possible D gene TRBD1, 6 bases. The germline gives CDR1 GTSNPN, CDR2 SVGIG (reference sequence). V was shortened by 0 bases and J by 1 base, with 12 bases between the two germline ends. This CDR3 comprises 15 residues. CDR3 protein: CAWSVLGRGNTEAFF. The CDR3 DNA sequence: TGTGCCTGGAGTGTACTGGGCAGGGGGAACACTGAAGCTTTCTTT. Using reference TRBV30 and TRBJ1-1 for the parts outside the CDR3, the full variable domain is SQTIHQWPATLVQPVGSPLSLECTVEGTSNPNLYWYRQAAGRGLQLLFYSVGIGQISSEVPQNLSASRPQDRQFILSSKKLLLSDSGFYLCAWSVLGRGNTEAFFGQGTRLTVV.

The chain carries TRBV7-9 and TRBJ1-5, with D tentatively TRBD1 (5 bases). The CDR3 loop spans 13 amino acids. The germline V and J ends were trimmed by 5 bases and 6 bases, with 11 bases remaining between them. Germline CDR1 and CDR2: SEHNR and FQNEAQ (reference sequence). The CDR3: CASSRGGLQPQHF. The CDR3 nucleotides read TGTGCCAGCAGCCGGGGGGGTCTTCAGCCCCAGCATTTT.

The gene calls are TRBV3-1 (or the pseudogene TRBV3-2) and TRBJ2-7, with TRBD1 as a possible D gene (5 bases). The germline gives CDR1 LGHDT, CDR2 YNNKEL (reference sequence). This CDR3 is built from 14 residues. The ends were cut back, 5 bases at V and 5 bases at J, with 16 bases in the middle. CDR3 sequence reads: CASSYIQGTHEQYF. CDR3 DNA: TGTGCCAGCAGCTATATCCAGGGAACCCACGAGCAGTACTTC.

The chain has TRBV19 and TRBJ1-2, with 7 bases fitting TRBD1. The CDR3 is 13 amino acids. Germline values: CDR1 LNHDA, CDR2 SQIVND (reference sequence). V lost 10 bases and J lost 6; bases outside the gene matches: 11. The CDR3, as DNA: TGTGCCACCCAAAGAAGGGACAGCCATGGCTACACCTTC. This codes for CATQRRDSHGYTF.

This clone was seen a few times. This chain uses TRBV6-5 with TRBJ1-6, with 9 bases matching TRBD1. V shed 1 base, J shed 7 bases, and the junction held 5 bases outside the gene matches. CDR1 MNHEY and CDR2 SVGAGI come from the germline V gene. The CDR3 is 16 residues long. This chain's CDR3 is CASSYLGQGGNSPLHF. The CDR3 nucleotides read TGTGCCAGCAGTTACTTGGGACAGGGAGGGAATTCACCCCTCCACTTT.

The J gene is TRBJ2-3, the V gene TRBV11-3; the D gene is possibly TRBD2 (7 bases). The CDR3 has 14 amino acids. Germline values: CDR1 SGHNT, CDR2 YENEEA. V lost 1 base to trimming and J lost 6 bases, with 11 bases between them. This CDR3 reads CASSLAGGSDTQYF. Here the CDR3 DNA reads TGTGCCAGCAGCTTAGCGGGGGGCTCGGATACGCAGTATTTT.

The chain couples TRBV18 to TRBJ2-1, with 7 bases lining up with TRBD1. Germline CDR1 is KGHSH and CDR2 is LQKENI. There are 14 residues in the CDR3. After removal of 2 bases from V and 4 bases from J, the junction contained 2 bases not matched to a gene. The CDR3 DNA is TGTGCCAGCTCACCAGCAGGGGGTTACAATGAGCAGTTCTTC. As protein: CASSPAGGYNEQFF.

CDR3 in amino acids: CAWSAGQGTGKLFF. In nucleotides, the CDR3 is TGTGCCTGGAGTGCTGGACAGGGGACGGGAAAACTGTTTTTT. J is TRBJ1-4 and V is TRBV30; the match to TRBD1 covers 9 bases. The germline V gene has CDR1 GTSNPN and CDR2 SVGIG (reference sequence). This CDR3 has 14 residues. J lost 10 bases, V lost 1 base, and 7 bases had no gene match.

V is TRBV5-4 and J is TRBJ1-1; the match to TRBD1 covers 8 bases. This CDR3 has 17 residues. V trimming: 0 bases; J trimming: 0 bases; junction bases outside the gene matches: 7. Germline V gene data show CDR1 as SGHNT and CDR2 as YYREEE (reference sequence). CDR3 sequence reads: CASSLVPGTGMNTEAFF. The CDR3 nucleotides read TGTGCCAGCAGCTTGGTCCCAGGGACAGGAATGAACACTGAAGCTTTCTTT.

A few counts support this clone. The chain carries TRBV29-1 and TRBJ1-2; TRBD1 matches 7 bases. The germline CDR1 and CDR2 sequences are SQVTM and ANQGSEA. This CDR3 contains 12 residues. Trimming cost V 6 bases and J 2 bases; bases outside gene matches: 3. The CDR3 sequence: CSVATGNYGYTF. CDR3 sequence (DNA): TGCAGCGTAGCGACAGGGAACTATGGCTACACCTTC.

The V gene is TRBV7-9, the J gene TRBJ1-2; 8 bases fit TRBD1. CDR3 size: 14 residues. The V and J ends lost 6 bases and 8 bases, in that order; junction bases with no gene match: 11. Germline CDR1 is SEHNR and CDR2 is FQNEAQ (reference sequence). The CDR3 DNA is TGTGCCAGCAGTTCCCAGGGGGCTACAGGGGGCTACACCTTC. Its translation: CASSSQGATGGYTF.

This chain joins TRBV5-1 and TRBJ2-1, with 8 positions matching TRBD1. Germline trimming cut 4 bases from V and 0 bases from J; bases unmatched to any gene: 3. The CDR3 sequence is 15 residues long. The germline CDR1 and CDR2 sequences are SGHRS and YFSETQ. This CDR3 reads CASSGTGGSYNEQFF. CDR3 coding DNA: TGCGCCAGCAGCGGCACAGGGGGCTCCTACAATGAGCAGTTCTTC.

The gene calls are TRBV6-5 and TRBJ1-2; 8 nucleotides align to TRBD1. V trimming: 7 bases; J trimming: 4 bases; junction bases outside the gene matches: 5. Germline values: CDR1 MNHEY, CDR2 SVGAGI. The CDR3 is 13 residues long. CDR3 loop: CASKAGGIYGYTF. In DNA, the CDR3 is TGTGCCAGCAAGGCAGGGGGCATCTATGGCTACACCTTC.

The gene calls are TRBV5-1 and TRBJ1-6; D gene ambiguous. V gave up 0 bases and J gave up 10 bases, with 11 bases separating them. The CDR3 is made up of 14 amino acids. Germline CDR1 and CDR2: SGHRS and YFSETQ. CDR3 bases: TGCGCCAGCAGCTTGGCTTCGGGGAGGTCACCCCTCCACTTT. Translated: CASSLASGRSPLHF.